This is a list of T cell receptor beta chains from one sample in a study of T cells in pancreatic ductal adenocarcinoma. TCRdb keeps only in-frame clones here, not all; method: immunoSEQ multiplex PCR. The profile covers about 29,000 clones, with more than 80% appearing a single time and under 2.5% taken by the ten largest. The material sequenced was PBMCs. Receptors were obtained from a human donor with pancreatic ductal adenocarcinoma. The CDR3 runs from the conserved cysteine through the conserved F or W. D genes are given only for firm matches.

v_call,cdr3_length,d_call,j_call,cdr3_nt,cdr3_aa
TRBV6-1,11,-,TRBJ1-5,TGTGCCAGCAGCGAGGTCCAGCCCCAGCATTTT,CASSEVQPQHF
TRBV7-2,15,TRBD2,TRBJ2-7,TGTGCCAGCAGCCCGCGGGGGGGACGGGCCTACGAGCAGTACTTC,CASSPRGGRAYEQYF
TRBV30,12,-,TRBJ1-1,TGTGCCTGGAGGGCTGGGAATGGTGAAGCTTTCTTT,CAWRAGNGEAFF
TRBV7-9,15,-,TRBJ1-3,TGTGCCAGCAGCTTAGTCAGGGGCTCTGGAAACACCATATATTTT,CASSLVRGSGNTIYF
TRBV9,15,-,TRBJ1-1,TGTGCCAGCAGCGTAGATGCAAACCGATTTTCTGAAGCTTTCTTT,CASSVDANRFSEAFF
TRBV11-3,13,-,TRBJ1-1,TGTGCCAGCAGCTTAGAGCGCACCTCTGAAGCTTTCTTT,CASSLERTSEAFF
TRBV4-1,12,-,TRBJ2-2,TGCGCCAGCAGACCAGCGGCAGGGGAGCTGTTTTTT,CASRPAAGELFF
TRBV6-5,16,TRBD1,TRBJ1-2,TGTGCCAGCAGTTACCGCCGGGACAGGGGCGGCGATGGCTACACCTTC,CASSYRRDRGGDGYTF
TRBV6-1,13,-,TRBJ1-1,TGTGCCAGCAAGCTGGACGGGAACACTGAAGCTTTCTTT,CASKLDGNTEAFF
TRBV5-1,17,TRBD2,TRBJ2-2,TGCGCCAGCAGCATAAGGACTAGCGGGAGTTTCGGCGGGGAGCTGTTTTTT,CASSIRTSGSFGGELFF
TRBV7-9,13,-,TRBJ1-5,TGTGCCAGCAGCCTTCAGGAGGATGAGCCCCAGCATTTT,CASSLQEDEPQHF
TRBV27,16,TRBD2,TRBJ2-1,TGTGCCAGCAGTTCAATAGCCACTAGCGGAAACAATGAGCAGTTCTTC,CASSSIATSGNNEQFF